The T cell receptor (beta chain) under discussion was sequenced for a study of CD8+ T cells in alopecia areata. Treatment: oral pan-JAK inhibitor, 5-10 mg twice daily. cDNA reverse transcribed from extracted RNA served as the sequencing template. The table came from immunoSEQ multiplex PCR; TCRdb's copy has only in-frame clones and leaves some out. The sample holds 150,000 to 200,000 clones, around 58% seen once. The CDR3 spans 13 residues. Germline values: CDR1 GTSNPN, CDR2 SVGIG (reference sequence). V lost 5 bases, J lost 4 bases, and 12 bases lay in between. This clone was counted a few times. The source was CD4+ T cells sorted from blood, collected at approximately week 60, from a patient treated with tofacitinib. The chain is built from TRBV30 and TRBJ1-5; no definite D call. The receptor was derived from a human donor with alopecia areata. CDR3 nucleotides: TGTGCCTGGCAAGGAGGAGGTAATCAGCCCCAGCATTTT. Its protein is CAWQGGGNQPQHF.